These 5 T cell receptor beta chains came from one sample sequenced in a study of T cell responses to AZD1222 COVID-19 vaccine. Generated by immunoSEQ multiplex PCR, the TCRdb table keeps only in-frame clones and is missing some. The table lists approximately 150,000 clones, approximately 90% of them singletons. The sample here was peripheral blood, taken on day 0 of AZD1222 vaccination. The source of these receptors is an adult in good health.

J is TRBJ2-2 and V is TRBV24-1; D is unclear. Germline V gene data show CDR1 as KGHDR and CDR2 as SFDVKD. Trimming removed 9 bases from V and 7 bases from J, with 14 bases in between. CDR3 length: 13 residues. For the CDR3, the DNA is TGTGCCACCTCCTCGGGCTCAGACGGGGAGCTGTTTTTT. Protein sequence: CATSSGSDGELFF.

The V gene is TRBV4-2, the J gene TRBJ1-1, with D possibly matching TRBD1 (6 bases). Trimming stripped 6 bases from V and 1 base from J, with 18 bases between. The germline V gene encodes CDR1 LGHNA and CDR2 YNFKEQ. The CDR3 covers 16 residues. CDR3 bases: TGTGCCAGCAGACCGTACAGCGGGGGGCCGAACACTGAAGCTTTCTTT. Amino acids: CASRPYSGGPNTEAFF.

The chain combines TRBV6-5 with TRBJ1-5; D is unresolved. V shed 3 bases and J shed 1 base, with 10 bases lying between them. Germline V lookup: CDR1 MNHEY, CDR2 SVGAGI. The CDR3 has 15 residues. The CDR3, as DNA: TGTGCCAGCAGTTATGAGGGTATAAGCAATCAGCCCCAGCATTTT. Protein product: CASSYEGISNQPQHF.

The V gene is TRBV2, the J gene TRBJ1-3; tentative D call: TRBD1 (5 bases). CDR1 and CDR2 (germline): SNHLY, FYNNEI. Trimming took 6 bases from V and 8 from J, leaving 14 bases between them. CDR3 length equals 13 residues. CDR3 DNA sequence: TGTGCCAGCAGCGCCGAAGACAGTTACACCATATATTTT. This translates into CASSAEDSYTIYF.

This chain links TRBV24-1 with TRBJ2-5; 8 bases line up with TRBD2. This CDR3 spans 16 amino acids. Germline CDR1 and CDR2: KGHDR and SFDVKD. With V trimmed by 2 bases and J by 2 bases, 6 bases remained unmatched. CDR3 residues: CATSDWAGGQQETQYF. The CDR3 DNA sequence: TGTGCCACCAGTGATTGGGCGGGAGGTCAACAAGAGACCCAGTACTTC.